The clone carrying this T cell receptor beta chain was observed a handful of times. The CDR3 loop spans 14 amino acids. The V end lost 6 bases, the J end lost 7 bases, and 16 bases lay between the germline ends. Germline V gene lookup returns CDR1 MGHDK and CDR2 SYGVNS. The data originate from a study of identical twins. TCRdb reanalysed the 5' RACE reads using MiXCR and keeps one entry per CDR3 protein. Counted here are around 370,000 distinct CDR3 sequences, 9% to 10% occurring once; the ten biggest clones make up roughly 8.7%. The rearrangement links TRBV25-1 to TRBJ2-1, with D perhaps given as TRBD1 or TRBD2 (5 bases each). Sequenced input: naive T cells sorted from blood. The source of this sequence is a woman between 50 and 59 years old in good health. The CDR3 DNA reads as TGTGCCAGCAGCGTGTCCGGGGCCCTTAATGAGCAGTTCTTC. As protein: CASSVSGALNEQFF. The variable domain in full, with the rest retrieved from reference TRBV25-1 and TRBJ2-1, is EADIYQTPRYLVIGTGKKITLECSQTMGHDKMYWYQQDPGMELHLIHYSYGVNSTEKGDLSSESTVSRIRTEHFPLTLESARPSHTSQYLCASSVSGALNEQFFGPGTRLTVL.